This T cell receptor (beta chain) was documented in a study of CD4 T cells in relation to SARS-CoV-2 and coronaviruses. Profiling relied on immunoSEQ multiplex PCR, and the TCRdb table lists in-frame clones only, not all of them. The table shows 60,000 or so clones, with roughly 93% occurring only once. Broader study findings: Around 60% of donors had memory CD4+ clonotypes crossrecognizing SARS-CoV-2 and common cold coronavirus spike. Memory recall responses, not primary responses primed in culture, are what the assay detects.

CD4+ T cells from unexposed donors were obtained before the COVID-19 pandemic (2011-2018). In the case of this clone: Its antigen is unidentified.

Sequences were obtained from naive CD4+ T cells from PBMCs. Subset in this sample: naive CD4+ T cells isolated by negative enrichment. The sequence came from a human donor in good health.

CDR3 region: CSAEPGYEQYF. The DNA for the CDR3 is TGCAGTGCTGAGCCAGGATACGAGCAGTACTTC. The chain combines TRBV20-1 with TRBJ2-7; D is uncertain. The CDR3 is 11 residues long. Germline assignment: CDR1 DFQATT and CDR2 SNEGSKA (reference sequence). V was pared by 5 bases and J by 4 bases, with 9 bases between.